This TCR beta chain was recovered during a study of blood T cell repertoires in COVID-19. Study-level information: The study drew acute and convalescent COVID-19 samples from the United States, Italy and Spain. Sources were T cells, B-cell-depleted T cells, or PBMCs; the material itself was cDNA or gDNA.

Per the original methods: Quantification of nucleated cells was approximated via reference gene primer amplification. Sequencing used immunoSEQ multiplex PCR; TCRdb keeps in-frame clones, though not all of them. From that table come the V and J calls and clone size; the DNA was used to work out D and trimming. Here the sample spans over 110,000 clones, 75% to 90% being singletons. CDR1 is SGHTA and CDR2 is FQGTGA in the germline V gene. V was shortened by 3 bases and J by 6 bases, with 8 bases between the two germline ends. The CDR3 runs to 13 residues. This rearrangement joins TRBV7-3 to TRBJ2-2; D gene unclear. Sequences were obtained from peripheral blood. This TCR was sampled from a woman aged 50 to 60 with acute or convalescent COVID-19. The CDR3 DNA sequence: TGTGCCAGCAGCTTGGCAGGCGCCGGGGAGCTGTTTTTT. Encoded protein: CASSLAGAGELFF.